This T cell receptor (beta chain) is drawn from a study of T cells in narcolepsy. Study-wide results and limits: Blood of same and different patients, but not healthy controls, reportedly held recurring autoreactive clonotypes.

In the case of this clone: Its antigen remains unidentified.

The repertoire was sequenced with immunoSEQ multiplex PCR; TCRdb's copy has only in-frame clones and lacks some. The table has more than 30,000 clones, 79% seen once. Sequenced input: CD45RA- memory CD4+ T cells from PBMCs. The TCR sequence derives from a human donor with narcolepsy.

Here the CDR3 DNA reads TGTGCCAGCAGGGGTCCTAACACTGAAGCTTTCTTT. Amino acid sequence: CASRGPNTEAFF. J is TRBJ1-1 and V is TRBV28; no firm D call. Germline-derived CDR1 and CDR2 are MDHEN and SYDVKM. Trimming pared 6 bases from V and 2 bases from J, leaving 7 bases between. The CDR3 spans 12 residues.